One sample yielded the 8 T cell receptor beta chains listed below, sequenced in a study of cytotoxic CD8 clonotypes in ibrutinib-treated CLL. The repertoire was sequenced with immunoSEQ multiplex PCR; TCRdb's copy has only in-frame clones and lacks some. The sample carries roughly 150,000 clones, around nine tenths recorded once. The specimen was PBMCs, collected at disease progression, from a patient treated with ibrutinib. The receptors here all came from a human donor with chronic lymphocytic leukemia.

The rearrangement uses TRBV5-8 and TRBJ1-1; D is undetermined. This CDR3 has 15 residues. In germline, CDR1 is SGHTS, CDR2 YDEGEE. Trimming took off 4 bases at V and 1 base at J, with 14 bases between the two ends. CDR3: CASSVRGRGNTEAFF. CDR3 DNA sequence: TGTGCCAGCAGCGTCCGCGGCCGGGGGAACACTGAAGCTTTCTTT.

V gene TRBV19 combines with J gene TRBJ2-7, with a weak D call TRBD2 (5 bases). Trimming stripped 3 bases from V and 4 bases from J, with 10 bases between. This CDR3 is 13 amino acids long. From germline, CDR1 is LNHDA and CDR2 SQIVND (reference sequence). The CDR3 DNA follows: TGTGCCAGTAGTATTTTATCGGGATACGAGCAGTACTTC. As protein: CASSILSGYEQYF.

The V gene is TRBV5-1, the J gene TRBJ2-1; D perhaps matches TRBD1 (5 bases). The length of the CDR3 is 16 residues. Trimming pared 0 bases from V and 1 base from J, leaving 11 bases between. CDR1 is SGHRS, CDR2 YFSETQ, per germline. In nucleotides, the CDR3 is TGCGCCAGCAGCTTGGGGGGCGGCACTTCCTACAATGAGCAGTTCTTC. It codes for CASSLGGGTSYNEQFF.

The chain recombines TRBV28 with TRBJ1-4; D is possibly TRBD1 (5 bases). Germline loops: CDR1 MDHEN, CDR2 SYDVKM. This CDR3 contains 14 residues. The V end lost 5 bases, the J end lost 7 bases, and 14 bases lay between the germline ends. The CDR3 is CASSKRGVSEKLFF. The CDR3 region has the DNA TGTGCCAGCAGTAAGAGGGGAGTGAGTGAAAAACTGTTTTTT.

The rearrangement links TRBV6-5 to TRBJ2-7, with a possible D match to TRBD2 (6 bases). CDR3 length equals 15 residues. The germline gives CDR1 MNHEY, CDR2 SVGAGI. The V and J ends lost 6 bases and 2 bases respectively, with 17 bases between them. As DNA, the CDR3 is TGTGCCAGCAGCCCCCCTACGGGAGTGCCCTACGAGCAGTACTTC. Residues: CASSPPTGVPYEQYF.

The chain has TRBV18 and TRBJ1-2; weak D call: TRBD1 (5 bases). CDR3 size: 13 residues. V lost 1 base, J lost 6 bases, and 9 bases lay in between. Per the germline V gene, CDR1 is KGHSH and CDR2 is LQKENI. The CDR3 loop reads CASSPLDSDGYTF. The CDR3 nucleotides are TGTGCCAGCTCACCACTAGACAGCGATGGCTACACCTTC.

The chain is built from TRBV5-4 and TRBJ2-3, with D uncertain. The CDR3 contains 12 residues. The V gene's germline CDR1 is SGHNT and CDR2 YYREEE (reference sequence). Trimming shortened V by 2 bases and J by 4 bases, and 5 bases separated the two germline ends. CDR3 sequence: CASSFSSDTQYF. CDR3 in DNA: TGTGCCAGCAGCTTCTCTTCAGATACGCAGTATTTT.

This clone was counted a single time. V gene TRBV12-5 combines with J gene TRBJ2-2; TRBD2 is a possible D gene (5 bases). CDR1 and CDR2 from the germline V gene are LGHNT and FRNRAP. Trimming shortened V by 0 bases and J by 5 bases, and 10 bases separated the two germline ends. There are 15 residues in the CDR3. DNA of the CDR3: TGTGCTAGTGGTTTGGTAGAAACGGGAACCGGGGAGCTGTTTTTT. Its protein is CASGLVETGTGELFF.